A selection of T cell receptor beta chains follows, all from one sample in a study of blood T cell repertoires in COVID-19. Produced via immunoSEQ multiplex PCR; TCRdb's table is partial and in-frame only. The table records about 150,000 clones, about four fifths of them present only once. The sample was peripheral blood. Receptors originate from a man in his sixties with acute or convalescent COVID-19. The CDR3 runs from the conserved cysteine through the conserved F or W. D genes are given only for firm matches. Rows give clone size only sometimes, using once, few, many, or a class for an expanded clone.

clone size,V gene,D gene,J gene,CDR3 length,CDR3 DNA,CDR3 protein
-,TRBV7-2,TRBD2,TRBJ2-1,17,TGTGCCAGCAGCTTAAGGCCTAGCGGGGGCCTCTGGGATTCGCAGTTCTTC,CASSLRPSGGLWDSQFF
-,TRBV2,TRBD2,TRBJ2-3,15,TGTGCCAGCAAGCCTAGCGGAGCTAGCACAGATACGCAGTATTTT,CASKPSGASTDTQYF
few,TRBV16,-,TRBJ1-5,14,TGTGCCAGCAGCCAAAGCAGGGGCAATCAGCCCCAGCATTTT,CASSQSRGNQPQHF
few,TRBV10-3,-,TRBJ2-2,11,TGTGCCACCCAGGGGGGCGGGGAGCTGTTTTTT,CATQGGGELFF
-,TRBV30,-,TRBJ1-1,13,TGTGCCTGGAGTCAGCAGGGGTACACTGAAGCTTTCTTT,CAWSQQGYTEAFF
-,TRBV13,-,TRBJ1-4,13,TGTGCCAGCAGCTTAAGGGGGAACGAAAAACTGTTTTTT,CASSLRGNEKLFF
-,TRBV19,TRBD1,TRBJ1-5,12,TGTGCCAGTGGGGACAGGCGGCAGCCCCAGCATTTT,CASGDRRQPQHF
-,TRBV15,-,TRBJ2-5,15,TGTGCCACCAGCAGAGATCCATCGGGGAGGGAGACCCAGTACTTC,CATSRDPSGRETQYF
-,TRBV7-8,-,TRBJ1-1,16,TGTGCCAGCAGCTTAGCCTCCAGGGGATCGAACACTGAAGCTTTCTTT,CASSLASRGSNTEAFF
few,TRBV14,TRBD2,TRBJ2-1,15,TGTGCCAGCAGCCGGTCGAGCGGGAGGGCCTACCAGCAGTTCTTC,CASSRSSGRAYQQFF
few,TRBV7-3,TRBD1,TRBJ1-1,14,TGTGCTAGTAGACAGGGTACCTCGAACACTGAAGCTTTCTTT,CASRQGTSNTEAFF
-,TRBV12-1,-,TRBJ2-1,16,-,CASSFWGEGTLTEQFF
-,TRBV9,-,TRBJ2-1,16,TGTGCCAGCAGCTTCTCCTATGTGGGGCTGTACAATGAGCAGTTCTTC,CASSFSYVGLYNEQFF
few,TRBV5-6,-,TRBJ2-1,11,TGTGCCAGCTCCAAGCTGCATGAGCAGTTCTTC,CASSKLHEQFF
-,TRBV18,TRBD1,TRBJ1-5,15,TGTGCCAGCACTACGGGACAGGGGGGGAGTCAGCCCCAGCATTTT,CASTTGQGGSQPQHF
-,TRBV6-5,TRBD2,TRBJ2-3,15,TGTGCCAGCATCTCCCTAGCGGGAAGCACAGATACGCAGTATTTT,CASISLAGSTDTQYF
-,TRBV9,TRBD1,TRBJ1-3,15,TGTGCCAGCAGCCCCTGGGACAGATCTGGAAACACCATATATTTT,CASSPWDRSGNTIYF
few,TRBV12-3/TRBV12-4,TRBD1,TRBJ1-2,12,TGTGCCAGCACCGAGTCCCCCGGGACAGGGAGCTTC,CASTESPGTGSF
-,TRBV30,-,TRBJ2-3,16,TGTGCCTGGAGTGGAACAGGGTTGGTTTTCCCAGATACGCAGTATTTT,CAWSGTGLVFPDTQYF
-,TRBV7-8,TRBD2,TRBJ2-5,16,TGTGCCAGCAGCCGAGGGGGGACTAGCGGGGGACCGACCCAGTACTTC,CASSRGGTSGGPTQYF
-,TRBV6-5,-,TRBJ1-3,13,TGTGCCAGCAGTTACTCCGGTGGAAACACCATATATTTT,CASSYSGGNTIYF
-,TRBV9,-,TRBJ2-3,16,TGTGCCAGCAGCGTTGGTAGAGGGGGGGCCGTAGATACGCAGTATTTT,CASSVGRGGAVDTQYF
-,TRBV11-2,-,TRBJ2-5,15,TGTGCCAGCAGCTTGGAGGGGCGACTCGGAGAGACCCAGTACTTC,CASSLEGRLGETQYF
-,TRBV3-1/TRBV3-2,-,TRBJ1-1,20,TGTGCCAGCAGTCCACCCGGGACACGGAAAACGGTTAGTCCAAACACTGAAGCTTTCTTT,CASSPPGTRKTVSPNTEAFF
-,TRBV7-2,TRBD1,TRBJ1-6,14,TGTGCCAGCAGCCTGGACAGGTATAATTCACCCCTCCACTTT,CASSLDRYNSPLHF
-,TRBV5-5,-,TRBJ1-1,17,TGTGCCAGCAGCTTGGTTGTGTTAGGGGACATGAACACTGAAGCTTTCTTT,CASSLVVLGDMNTEAFF
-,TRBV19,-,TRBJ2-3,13,TGTGCCAGTGGACAACGAGGCACAGATACGCAGTATTTT,CASGQRGTDTQYF
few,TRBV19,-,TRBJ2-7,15,TGTGCCAGTAGTATGGGGCGGGGACCTACCTACGAGCAGTACTTC,CASSMGRGPTYEQYF
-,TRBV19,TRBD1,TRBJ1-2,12,TGTGCCAGTAGTTCGGGGACAGGGGGCTACACCTTC,CASSSGTGGYTF
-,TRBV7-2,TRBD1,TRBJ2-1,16,TGTGCCAGCAGCTTACTAGGACAGGGGGCCTACAATGAGCAGTTCTTC,CASSLLGQGAYNEQFF
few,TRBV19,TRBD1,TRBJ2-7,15,TGTGCCAGTAGTATGGAACGACAGGGGGTATACGAGCAGTACTTC,CASSMERQGVYEQYF
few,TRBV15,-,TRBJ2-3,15,TGTGCCACCAGCAGAGATATCCTTGGGGCTGATACGCAGTATTTT,CATSRDILGADTQYF
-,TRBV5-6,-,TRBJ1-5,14,TGTGCCAGCAGCCGGCGGGCGGGCAATCAGCCCCAGCATTTT,CASSRRAGNQPQHF
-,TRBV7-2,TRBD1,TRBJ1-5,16,TGTGCCAGCAGCTTATTTGGGGGGACAGGGGGCCAGCCCCAGCATTTT,CASSLFGGTGGQPQHF
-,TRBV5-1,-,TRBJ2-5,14,TGCGCCAGCAGCTTGGAATGGAGTCAAGAGACCCAGTACTTC,CASSLEWSQETQYF
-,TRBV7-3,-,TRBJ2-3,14,TGTGCCAGCAGCTCCCCGGCGGAGGGGGATACGCAGTATTTT,CASSSPAEGDTQYF
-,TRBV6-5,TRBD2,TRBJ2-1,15,TGTGCCAGCAGTCGACTAGCCAGCTCCTACAATGAGCAGTTCTTC,CASSRLASSYNEQFF
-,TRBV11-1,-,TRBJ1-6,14,TGTGCCAGCAGCTCGACATCCCGTAATTCACCCCTCCACTTT,CASSSTSRNSPLHF
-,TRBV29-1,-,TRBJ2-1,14,TGCAGCGGCGGAGGGGGCGGCTCCTACAATGAGCAGTTCTTC,CSGGGGGSYNEQFF
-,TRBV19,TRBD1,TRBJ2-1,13,TGTGCCAGTAGTGCTGACAGGGCCCATGAGCAGTTCTTC,CASSADRAHEQFF
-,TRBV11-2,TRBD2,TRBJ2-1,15,TGTGCCAGCAGCTTTGGGACTAGCGGGACCAATGAGCAGTTCTTC,CASSFGTSGTNEQFF
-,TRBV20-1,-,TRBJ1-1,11,TGCAGTGCTGGAGGGACCGAGGGAGCTTTCTTT,CSAGGTEGAFF
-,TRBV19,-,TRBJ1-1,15,TGTGCCAGTAGGTGGCTCCAGGGAATGCACACTGAAGCTTTCTTT,CASRWLQGMHTEAFF
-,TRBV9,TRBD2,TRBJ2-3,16,TGTGCCAGCAGCACTCGGACTAGCGCGAGATTAGATACGCAGTATTTT,CASSTRTSARLDTQYF
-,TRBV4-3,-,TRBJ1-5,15,TGCGCCAGCAGCCAAGACAGGCTTCTCAATCAGCCCCAGCATTTT,CASSQDRLLNQPQHF
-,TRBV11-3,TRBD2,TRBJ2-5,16,TGTGCCAGCAGCCGAACTAGCGGGGGACCCGGAGGGACCCAGTACTTC,CASSRTSGGPGGTQYF
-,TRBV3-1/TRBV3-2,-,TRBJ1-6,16,TGTGCCAGCAGCCAAGGGGAGGCCAAATATAATTCACCCCTCCACTTT,CASSQGEAKYNSPLHF
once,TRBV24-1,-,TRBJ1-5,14,TGTGCCACCAGTGCTTGGGGGGCGGGGGAGCCCCAGCATTTT,CATSAWGAGEPQHF
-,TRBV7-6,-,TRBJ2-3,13,TGTGCCAGCAGCTTAGTGGCCAGGGATACGCAGTATTTT,CASSLVARDTQYF
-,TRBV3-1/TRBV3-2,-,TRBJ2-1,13,TGTGCCAGCAGTTCAGGGAACCGCAATGAGCAGTTCTTC,CASSSGNRNEQFF
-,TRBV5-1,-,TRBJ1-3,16,TGCGCCAGCAGCTTGGCCGGACAGAGCTCTGGAAACACCATATATTTT,CASSLAGQSSGNTIYF
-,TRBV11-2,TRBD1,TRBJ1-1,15,TGTGCCAGCAGCTCTTGGACAGGGGGAGTGACTGAAGCTTTCTTT,CASSSWTGGVTEAFF